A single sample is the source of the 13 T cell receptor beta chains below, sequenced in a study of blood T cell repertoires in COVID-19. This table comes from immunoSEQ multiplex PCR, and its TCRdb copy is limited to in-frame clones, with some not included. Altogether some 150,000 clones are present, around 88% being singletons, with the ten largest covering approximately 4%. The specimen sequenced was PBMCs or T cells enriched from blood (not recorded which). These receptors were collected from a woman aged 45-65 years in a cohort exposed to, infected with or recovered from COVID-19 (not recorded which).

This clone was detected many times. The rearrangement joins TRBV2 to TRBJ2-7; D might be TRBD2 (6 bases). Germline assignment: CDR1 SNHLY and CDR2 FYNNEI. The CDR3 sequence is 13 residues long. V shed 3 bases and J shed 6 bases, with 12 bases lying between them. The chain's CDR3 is CASSDRLGTEQYF. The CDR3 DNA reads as TGTGCCAGCAGTGATCGACTAGGAACCGAGCAGTACTTC.

The CDR3 reads CASLKDRAYNSPLHF. Written as DNA, the CDR3 is TGTGCCAGCCTGAAAGACAGGGCTTATAATTCACCCCTCCACTTT. This chain links TRBV28 with TRBJ1-6, with 7 bases matching TRBD1. Germline CDR1 MDHEN, CDR2 SYDVKM. The CDR3 loop spans 15 amino acids. J was trimmed by 4 bases and V by 8 bases; bases with no gene match: 8. The whole variable domain, filled in from reference TRBV28 and TRBJ1-6, reads DVKVTQSSRYLVKRTGEKVFLECVQDMDHENMFWYRQDPGLGLRLIYFSYDVKMKEKGDIPEGYSVSREKKERFSLILESASTNQTSMYLCASLKDRAYNSPLHFGNGTRLTVT.

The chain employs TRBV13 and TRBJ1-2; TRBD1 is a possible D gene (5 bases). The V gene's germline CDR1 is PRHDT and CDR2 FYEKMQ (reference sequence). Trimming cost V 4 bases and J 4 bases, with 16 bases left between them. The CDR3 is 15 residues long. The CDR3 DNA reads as TGTGCCAGCAGCTCCCGATCGGGGGATGCCTATGGCTACACCTTC. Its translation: CASSSRSGDAYGYTF.

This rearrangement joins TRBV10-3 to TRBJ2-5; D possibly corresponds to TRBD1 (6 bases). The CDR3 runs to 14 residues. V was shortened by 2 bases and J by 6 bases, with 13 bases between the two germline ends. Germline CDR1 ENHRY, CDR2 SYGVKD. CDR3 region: CAISERTEGKTQYF. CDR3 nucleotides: TGTGCCATCAGTGAGAGGACAGAGGGAAAGACCCAGTACTTC.

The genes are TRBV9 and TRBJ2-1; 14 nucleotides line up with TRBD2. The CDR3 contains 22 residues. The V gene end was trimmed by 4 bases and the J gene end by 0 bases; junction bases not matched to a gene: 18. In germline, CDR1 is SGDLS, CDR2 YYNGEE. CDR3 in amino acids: CASSPQNPGLAGAYSSYNEQFF. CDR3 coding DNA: TGTGCCAGCAGCCCTCAGAATCCGGGACTAGCGGGGGCTTACAGCTCCTACAATGAGCAGTTCTTC.

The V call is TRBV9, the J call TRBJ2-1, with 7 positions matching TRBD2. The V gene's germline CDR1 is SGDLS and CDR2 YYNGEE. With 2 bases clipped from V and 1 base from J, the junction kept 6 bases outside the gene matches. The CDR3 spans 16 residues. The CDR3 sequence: CASSVDSSGSYNEQFF. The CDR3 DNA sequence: TGTGCCAGCAGCGTTGACTCTAGCGGATCCTACAATGAGCAGTTCTTC. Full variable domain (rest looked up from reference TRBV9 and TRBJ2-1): DSGVTQTPKHLITATGQRVTLRCSPRSGDLSVYWYQQSLDQGLQFLIQYYNGEERAKGNILERFSAQQFPDLHSELNLSSLELGDSALYFCASSVDSSGSYNEQFFGPGTRLTVL.

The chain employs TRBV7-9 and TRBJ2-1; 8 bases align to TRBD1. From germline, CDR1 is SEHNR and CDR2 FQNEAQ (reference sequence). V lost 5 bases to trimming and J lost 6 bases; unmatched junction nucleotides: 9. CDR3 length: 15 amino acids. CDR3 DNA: TGTGCCAGCAGCGTACAGGGGGACCTCCTCAATGAGCAGTTCTTC. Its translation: CASSVQGDLLNEQFF.

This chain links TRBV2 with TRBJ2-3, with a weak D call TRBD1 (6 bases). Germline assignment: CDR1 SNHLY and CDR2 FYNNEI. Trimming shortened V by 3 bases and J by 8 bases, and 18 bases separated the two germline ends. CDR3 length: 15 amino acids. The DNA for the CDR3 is TGTGCCAGCAGTGAGGACAGCCCAATAAAGGGTACGCAGTATTTT. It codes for CASSEDSPIKGTQYF.

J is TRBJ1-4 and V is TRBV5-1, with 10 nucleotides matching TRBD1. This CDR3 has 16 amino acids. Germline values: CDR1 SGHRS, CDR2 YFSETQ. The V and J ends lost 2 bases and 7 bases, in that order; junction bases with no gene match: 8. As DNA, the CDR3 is TGCGCCAGCAGCTTCACCGGGACAGGGGAAGGTGAAAAACTGTTTTTT. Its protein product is CASSFTGTGEGEKLFF.

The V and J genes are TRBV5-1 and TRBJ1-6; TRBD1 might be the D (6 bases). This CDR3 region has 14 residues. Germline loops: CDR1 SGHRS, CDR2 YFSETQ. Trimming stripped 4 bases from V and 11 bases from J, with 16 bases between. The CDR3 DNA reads TGCGCCAGCAGCCAAACAGGGCGAGAAACACCCCTCCACTTT. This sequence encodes CASSQTGRETPLHF. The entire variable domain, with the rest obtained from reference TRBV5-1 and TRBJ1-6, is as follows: KAGVTQTPRYLIKTRGQQVTLSCSPISGHRSVSWYQQTPGQGLQFLFEYFSETQRNKGNFPGRFSGRQFSNSRSEMNVSTLELGDSALYLCASSQTGRETPLHFGNGTRLTVT.

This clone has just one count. The CDR3 DNA follows: TGTGCCAGCAGCAACCGGGACAGGGGGCAGCGTGCTAATGAAAAACTGTTTTTT. Encoded protein: CASSNRDRGQRANEKLFF. This chain joins TRBV7-9 and TRBJ1-4, with 12 bases that match TRBD1. CDR1 and CDR2 from the germline V gene are SEHNR and FQNEAQ (reference sequence). The CDR3 is 18 amino acids. V lost 5 bases, J lost 3 bases, and 10 bases stayed unmatched.

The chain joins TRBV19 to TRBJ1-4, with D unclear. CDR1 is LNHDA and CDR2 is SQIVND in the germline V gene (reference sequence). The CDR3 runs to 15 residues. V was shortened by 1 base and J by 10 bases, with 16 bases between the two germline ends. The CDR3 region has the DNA TGTGCCAGTAGTATAGTTAGGACTACCCCCGGAAAACTGTTTTTT. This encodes CASSIVRTTPGKLFF.

The CDR3 sequence: CASSQISIRDRGYEQYF. Written as DNA, the CDR3 is TGTGCCAGCAGCCAGATAAGTATCCGGGACAGGGGGTACGAGCAGTACTTC. This rearrangement joins TRBV14 to TRBJ2-7, with 11 positions matching TRBD1. Losses at the gene ends were 3 bases for V and 4 bases for J; bases not matched to a gene: 11. The CDR3 consists of 17 residues. Germline values: CDR1 SGHDN, CDR2 FVKESK.